The 23 T cell receptor beta chains below were found in one sample sequenced in a study of T cells after posttransplantation cyclophosphamide (dated by TCRdb to 2016 to 2018). Per the publication, the treatment or condition label means: high-dose cyclophosphamide on days +3 and +4 as single-agent GVHD prophylaxis. For conditioning, the PTCy patients got busulfan and fludarabine, then a related or unrelated marrow graft, followed by cyclophosphamide on days +3 and +4. Libraries were prepared through the immunoSEQ multiplex PCR assay. TCRdb stores this immuneACCESS table with in-frame sequences only. Part of the clones is absent; in the studies checked, under half of the shortfall reflects unresolved V genes, and no reason is known for the rest. The table gives more than 1,200 clones for this sample, with none occurring only once. The top ten clones comprise around 28% of the sample. The sequencing here drew on PBMCs, taken after an allogeneic stem cell transplant with post-transplant cyclophosphamide. The receptors derive from a young adult male patient who received an allogeneic stem cell transplant from a related donor, was CMV-positive, and had acute GVHD only. After a transplant, the donor of the graft may account for some T cells.

By sample fraction, this clone is medium-sized. The chain joins TRBV4-3 to TRBJ1-1; D gene unclear. Germline V gene data show CDR1 as LGHNA and CDR2 as YSLEER. V lost 0 bases and J 0 bases, leaving 11 bases between the germline ends. The CDR3 extends over 16 amino acids. CDR3 DNA sequence: TGCGCCAGCAGCCAAGATTCCCCAGGCATGAACACTGAAGCTTTCTTT. Its translation: CASSQDSPGMNTEAFF.

This clone is labeled as medium-sized. The CDR3 here is CASTQDRGYTEAFF. DNA of the CDR3: TGTGCCAGCACTCAAGACAGGGGTTACACTGAAGCTTTCTTT. The chain links TRBV6-6 to TRBJ1-1, with 8 nucleotides matching TRBD1. From germline, CDR1 is MNHNY and CDR2 SVGAGI (reference sequence). This CDR3 contains 14 residues. With 7 bases clipped from V and 3 bases from J, the junction kept 7 bases outside the gene matches.

By its share, this clone is medium-sized. The CDR3 bases are TGTGCCACTACGACAGGGTTGTCTTCACCCCTCCACTTT. It yields the protein CATTTGLSSPLHF. The genes are TRBV6-2 or TRBV6-3 and TRBJ1-6; TRBD1 matches at 7 bases. Trimming at V came to 10 bases and at J to 9 bases, leaving 9 bases not matched to a gene. Germline CDR1 and CDR2: MNHEY and SVGEGT. This CDR3 has 13 amino acids.

Sample share makes this clone medium-sized. The chain recombines TRBV27 with TRBJ2-3; D gene unclear. Germline CDR1 and CDR2: MNHEY and SMNVEV (reference sequence). Trimming removed 8 bases from V and 0 bases from J, with 15 bases in between. The CDR3 has 15 amino acids. The CDR3 loop is CASRLLARSTDTQYF. In DNA form, the CDR3 reads TGTGCCAGCCGACTCCTGGCTAGGAGCACAGATACGCAGTATTTT.

This clone is classed as medium-sized. The rearrangement uses TRBV19 and TRBJ1-1; 8 positions match TRBD1. The germline CDR1 and CDR2 sequences are LNHDA and SQIVND (reference sequence). The V gene end was trimmed by 9 bases and the J gene end by 1 base; junction bases not matched to a gene: 4. The CDR3 covers 13 residues. The CDR3 region has the DNA TGTGCCAGCAGGACAGGGCCGAACACTGAAGCTTTCTTT. Its translation: CASRTGPNTEAFF.

This clone qualifies as medium-sized. The chain couples TRBV7-9 to TRBJ1-6, with 9 bases identical to TRBD1. Germline V gene data show CDR1 as SEHNR and CDR2 as FQNEAQ (reference sequence). Trimming cost V 4 bases and J 9 bases; bases outside gene matches: 13. There are 17 residues in the CDR3. CDR3 region: CASSSHDGQGQGSPLHF. The CDR3 coding sequence is TGTGCCAGCAGCTCTCACGACGGACAGGGACAGGGTTCACCCCTCCACTTT.

The sample holds many counts of this clone. The chain recombines TRBV19 with TRBJ2-1; 9 nucleotides line up with TRBD2. With 11 bases clipped from V and 5 bases from J, the junction kept 19 bases outside the gene matches. Germline assignment: CDR1 LNHDA and CDR2 SQIVND (reference sequence). The CDR3 is 17 amino acids. This chain's CDR3 is CAGSPPRRAGGNNEQFF. The CDR3 bases are TGTGCCGGATCTCCCCCCCGGAGGGCGGGGGGGAACAATGAGCAGTTCTTC.

This clone was picked up many times. The chain joins TRBV27 to TRBJ1-2, with 7 nucleotides matching TRBD1. The trim removed 4 bases at V and 3 bases at J, leaving 8 bases unmatched. The CDR3 spans 15 residues. The germline gives CDR1 MNHEY, CDR2 SMNVEV (reference sequence). The CDR3 DNA sequence: TGTGCCAGCAGTTATTTCCCGGGACAGTACTATGGCTACACCTTC. It translates to CASSYFPGQYYGYTF.

This clone came up many times. The chain couples TRBV12-3 or TRBV12-4 to TRBJ1-1, with a possible D match to TRBD1 (6 bases). Trimming left V 4 bases short and J 3 bases short, with 15 bases between. This CDR3 contains 15 residues. The CDR3 DNA follows: TGTGCCAGCAGTTCCGTCGGGGGGGCCTACACTGAAGCTTTCTTT. Protein: CASSSVGGAYTEAFF.

Many counts were recorded for this clone. The chain uses TRBV12-3 or TRBV12-4 and TRBJ1-2; D is uncertain. V lost 1 base to trimming and J lost 0 bases, with 12 bases between them. This CDR3 is built from 16 residues. The CDR3 sequence: CASSLDHRGSNYGYTF. Here the CDR3 DNA reads TGTGCCAGCAGTTTAGATCACCGGGGTTCTAACTATGGCTACACCTTC.

This clone was seen many times. The rearrangement joins TRBV19 to TRBJ2-5; 7 positions agree with TRBD2. The germline gives CDR1 LNHDA, CDR2 SQIVND (reference sequence). CDR3 length: 17 amino acids. The J segment lost 0 bases and the V segment lost 5 bases, leaving 12 bases of the junction unmatched. For the CDR3, the DNA is TGTGCCAGTAGTGCGCTTTGGGCAGCGGGAAACCAAGAGACCCAGTACTTC. Translated: CASSALWAAGNQETQYF.

The sample holds many counts of this clone. DNA for the CDR3: TGTGCCAGCAGTGAAGGGTCGGCGGTGTGGGAGACCCAGTACTTC. Amino acid sequence: CASSEGSAVWETQYF. The rearrangement uses TRBV6-1 and TRBJ2-5; D call uncertain. This CDR3 is 15 amino acids long. Trimming pared 1 base from V and 5 bases from J, leaving 14 bases between. In germline, CDR1 is MNHNS, CDR2 SASEGT.

This clone rates as medium-sized. V and J are TRBV10-2 and TRBJ2-2; TRBD2 matches at 7 bases. Germline trimming cut 11 bases from V and 4 bases from J; bases unmatched to any gene: 7. Per the germline V gene, CDR1 is WSHSY and CDR2 is SAAADI. The CDR3 runs to 13 residues. This CDR3 is CAGAGLGTGELFF. The CDR3, as DNA: TGCGCCGGAGCGGGGTTGGGCACCGGGGAGCTGTTTTTT.

In this sample, this clone turned up many times. V usage is TRBV7-8 and J usage is TRBJ1-5, with D tentatively TRBD1 (6 bases). Germline lookup yields CDR1 SGHVS and CDR2 FQNEAQ. This CDR3 comprises 15 residues. V lost 6 bases and J 6 bases, leaving 18 bases between the germline ends. The DNA of the CDR3 is TGTGCCAGCAGTCCCGGGCGGGGGGCTGGTCAGCCCCAGCATTTT. This codes for CASSPGRGAGQPQHF.

This clone is medium-sized in the sample. CDR3 coding DNA: TGTGCCAGCAGCTCCGGGACAGACTACGAGCAGTACTTC. It encodes CASSSGTDYEQYF. The rearrangement joins TRBV12-3 or TRBV12-4 to TRBJ2-7; 7 bases match TRBD1. This CDR3 has 13 residues. V lost 6 bases and J lost 3; bases outside the gene matches: 5.

This clone was observed at least ten times. CDR3: CASSVTRDRGSGTGELFF. CDR3 DNA sequence: TGTGCCAGCAGCGTTACCCGGGACAGGGGGTCGGGCACCGGGGAGCTGTTTTTT. This sequence joins TRBV7-8 and TRBJ2-2, with TRBD1 identical over 11 bases. This CDR3 region has 18 residues. With V trimmed by 5 bases and J by 4 bases, 12 bases remained unmatched. CDR1 SGHVS and CDR2 FQNEAQ come from the germline V gene.

This clone is termed medium-sized. The chain recombines TRBV10-3 with TRBJ2-3; 9 nucleotides agree with TRBD1. This CDR3 region has 13 residues. V lost 10 bases and J lost 4; bases outside the gene matches: 6. Germline loops: CDR1 ENHRY, CDR2 SYGVKD. The CDR3 nucleotides read TGTGCCACGGGACAGGGAGGGGCAGATACGCAGTATTTT. Translated: CATGQGGADTQYF.

This clone is judged medium-sized. The rearrangement links TRBV4-2 to TRBJ1-5; D is ambiguous. This CDR3 comprises 13 residues. Germline CDR1 and CDR2: LGHNA and YNFKEQ. V dropped 4 bases and J dropped 5 bases, with 9 bases sitting between them. CDR3 loop: CASSRDGDQPQHF. DNA for the CDR3: TGTGCCAGCAGCCGAGACGGGGATCAGCCCCAGCATTTT.

This clone ranks as medium-sized. The gene calls are TRBV7-6 and TRBJ2-7; D ambiguous. This CDR3 contains 14 residues. Germline assignment: CDR1 SGHVS and CDR2 FNYEAQ. V lost 0 bases and J 0 bases, leaving 6 bases between the germline ends. The CDR3 region is CASSLALSSYEQYF. CDR3 bases: TGTGCCAGCAGCTTAGCGCTAAGCTCCTACGAGCAGTACTTC. Based on the CDR3 plus reference TRBV7-6 and TRBJ2-7, the full variable domain is GAGVSQSPRYKVTKRGQDVALRCDPISGHVSLYWYRQALGQGPEFLTYFNYEAQQDKSGLPNDRFSAERPEGSISTLTIQRTEQRDSAMYRCASSLALSSYEQYFGPGTRLTVT.

This clone ranks as medium-sized. This rearrangement joins TRBV5-6 to TRBJ2-7; D may correspond to TRBD1 or TRBD2 (5 bases each). CDR1 and CDR2 (germline): SGHDT, YYEEEE. Trimming removed 1 base from V and 5 bases from J, with 13 bases in between. The CDR3 is 14 amino acids. In DNA, the CDR3 is TGTGCCAGCAGCTTGAGGCCAGGGAGCCACGAGCAGTACTTC. It specifies CASSLRPGSHEQYF.

By frequency in the sample, this clone is large. The chain employs TRBV2 and TRBJ1-5; D is possibly TRBD1 (6 bases). Between the trimmed V and J ends, which lost 6 bases and 3 bases, there was a span of 15 bases. The germline CDR1 and CDR2 sequences are SNHLY and FYNNEI. The length of the CDR3 is 15 residues. This CDR3 reads CASSAGDEDNQPQHF. The CDR3 DNA follows: TGTGCCAGCAGCGCAGGGGACGAGGACAATCAGCCCCAGCATTTT.

This clone was detected a few times. The rearrangement joins TRBV6-1 to TRBJ1-4; D is unresolved. Germline values: CDR1 MNHNS, CDR2 SASEGT. This CDR3 has 18 residues. The V gene lost 3 bases and the J gene lost 5 bases, with 22 bases spanning the gap. The CDR3 protein is CASSDCPRLLVDNEKLFF. Written as DNA, the CDR3 is TGTGCCAGCAGTGACTGTCCAAGGCTCCTAGTCGACAATGAAAAACTGTTTTTT.

This clone is medium-sized in the sample. The chain recombines TRBV19 with TRBJ2-5; weak D call: TRBD1 (6 bases). V was cut by 3 bases and J by 5 bases, with 10 bases left in between. In germline, CDR1 is LNHDA, CDR2 SQIVND (reference sequence). The length of the CDR3 is 13 residues. CDR3 residues: CASSIQGRETQYF. Written as DNA, the CDR3 is TGTGCCAGTAGTATTCAGGGGCGGGAGACCCAGTACTTC. The full variable domain, with the rest looked up from reference TRBV19 and TRBJ2-5, is DGGITQSPKYLFRKEGQNVTLSCEQNLNHDAMYWYRQDPGQGLRLIYYSQIVNDFQKGDIAEGYSVSREKKESFPLTVTSAQKNPTAFYLCASSIQGRETQYFGPGTRLLVL.